The 27 T cell receptor beta chains below were found in one sample sequenced in a study of neurological immune-mediated disorders. TCRdb recomputed calls from the 5' RACE reads with MiXCR, one row per CDR3 protein. The sample holds some 20,000 distinct CDR3 sequences, under 11% seen once. Sequencing input: PBMCs. These TCRs come from a woman aged 55-69 years with HTLV-1-associated myelopathy (HAM/TSP).

This clonotype came up many times. The V and J genes are TRBV12-3 or TRBV12-4 and TRBJ1-4; 11 bases fit TRBD1. There are 14 residues in the CDR3. Trimming cost V 6 bases and J 7 bases; bases outside gene matches: 4. Written as DNA, the CDR3 is TGTGCCAGCAGGGGACAGGGGGGTGGTGAAAAACTGTTTTTT. It codes for CASRGQGGGEKLFF.

This clonotype was found many times. The CDR3 sequence is CSVSPGFGTEAFF. The CDR3 DNA reads as TGCAGCGTTTCTCCAGGGTTTGGGACTGAAGCTTTCTTT. The V and J genes are TRBV29-1 and TRBJ1-1; perhaps TRBD1 as D (5 bases). The CDR3 spans 13 residues. Per the germline V gene, CDR1 is SQVTM and CDR2 is ANQGSEA. V lost 5 bases and J 5 bases, leaving 15 bases between the germline ends.

This clonotype was picked up many times. The V and J genes are TRBV11-2 and TRBJ2-3; a possible D gene is TRBD2 (6 bases). Germline V gene data show CDR1 as SGHAT and CDR2 as FQNNGV. The length of the CDR3 is 16 residues. Trimming removed 5 bases at V and 0 bases at J, with 15 bases between. In DNA, the CDR3 is TGTGCCAGCAGCCCCTCGGGAGAGGTTAGCACAGATACGCAGTATTTT. Its protein is CASSPSGEVSTDTQYF.

The chain recombines TRBV5-1 with TRBJ1-1; 10 nucleotides match TRBD1. V lost 2 bases, J lost 2 bases, and 15 bases stayed unmatched. Germline V gene data show CDR1 as SGHRS and CDR2 as YFSETQ. The CDR3 consists of 19 residues. The DNA for the CDR3 is TGCGCCAGCAGCTTTTACGGGACAGGGGAGGCCTTAGGAAACACTGAAGCTTTCTTT. Translated, it gives CASSFYGTGEALGNTEAFF.

This clonotype was seen a few times. The chain joins TRBV5-1 to TRBJ2-3; the D gene is possibly TRBD1 (6 bases). This CDR3 has 20 residues. Trimming took 0 bases from V and 4 from J, leaving 27 bases between them. Germline CDR1 and CDR2: SGHRS and YFSETQ. The CDR3 DNA is TGCGCCAGCAGCTTGGTCTCGGGGCAGGGGTTGATCGTTCGGGCAGATACGCAGTATTTT. It codes for CASSLVSGQGLIVRADTQYF.

This clonotype was picked up many times. The rearrangement links TRBV12-3 or TRBV12-4 to TRBJ2-1; 9 bases map to TRBD2. The ends lost 7 bases at V and 6 bases at J; junction bases unmatched: 10. The CDR3 totals 15 residues. The CDR3 sequence is CASTSGLRGGNEQFF. The CDR3 region has the DNA TGTGCCAGCACCTCAGGTCTGCGGGGGGGCAATGAGCAGTTCTTC.

This clonotype was detected ten times or more. This rearrangement joins TRBV27 to TRBJ1-5; D is unresolved. With 2 bases removed from V and 7 bases from J, the gap between germline ends came to 9 bases. Germline CDR1 reads MNHEY; CDR2 reads SMNVEV (reference sequence). The CDR3 extends over 13 amino acids. CDR3 region: CASSLRWSQPQHF. CDR3 nucleotide sequence: TGTGCCAGCAGTTTACGGTGGTCCCAGCCCCAGCATTTT.

This clonotype came up many times. This sequence joins TRBV19 and TRBJ2-1; 10 bases match TRBD1. Germline V gives CDR1 LNHDA, CDR2 SQIVND (reference sequence). V was pared by 3 bases and J by 12 bases, with 14 bases of the junction left unmatched. This CDR3 spans 16 amino acids. CDR3 nucleotides: TGTGCCAGTAGTATCCTGGGACAGGGGCCATTGATTGGGCAGTTCTTC. Translating it yields CASSILGQGPLIGQFF.

About this clonotype: A much larger clone lies a single base off, so this may be a read error. The genes are TRBV27 and TRBJ1-1; D gene ambiguous. The CDR3 runs to 15 residues. V was shortened by 1 base and J by 7 bases, with 16 bases between the two germline ends. In germline, CDR1 is MNHEY, CDR2 SMNVEV (reference sequence). CDR3 protein: CASSLFFRSGNEAFF. The CDR3 coding sequence is TGTGCCAGCAGTTTATTTTTTAGAAGTGGGAATGAAGCTTTCTTT.

The CDR3 sequence: CASSLISGAGGELFF. In nucleotides, the CDR3 is TGCGCCAGCAGCTTAATTTCAGGGGCCGGCGGGGAGCTGTTTTTT. The chain links TRBV5-1 to TRBJ2-2; tentatively, D is TRBD1 (6 bases). Germline V lookup: CDR1 SGHRS, CDR2 YFSETQ. V was clipped by 2 bases and J by 7 bases, with 15 bases between them. The CDR3 loop spans 15 amino acids. Complete variable domain (other parts from reference TRBV5-1 and TRBJ2-2): KAGVTQTPRYLIKTRGQQVTLSCSPISGHRSVSWYQQTPGQGLQFLFEYFSETQRNKGNFPGRFSGRQFSNSRSEMNVSTLELGDSALYLCASSLISGAGGELFFGEGSRLTVL.

This clonotype was found many times. The J gene is TRBJ1-1, the V gene TRBV5-1; D unclear. The germline V gene has CDR1 SGHRS and CDR2 YFSETQ. CDR3 size: 13 residues. V was clipped by 0 bases and J by 1 base, with 4 bases between them. The CDR3 sequence is CASSLEANTEAFF. CDR3 DNA: TGCGCCAGCAGCTTGGAGGCGAACACTGAAGCTTTCTTT.

With regard to this clonotype: This CDR3 fails to terminate in the conserved phenylalanine or tryptophan, so it likely reflects a read error. This chain links TRBV5-1 with TRBJ2-5; no clear D. The CDR3 has 14 amino acids. Germline V gene lookup returns CDR1 SGHRS and CDR2 YFSETQ. V dropped 3 bases and J dropped 4 bases, with 13 bases sitting between them. This CDR3 reads CASSSFSSRETQYV. Written as DNA, the CDR3 is TGCGCCAGCAGCTCCTTTTCAAGTCGAGAGACCCAGTACGTC.

In this sample, this clonotype turned up many times. The chain combines TRBV7-6 with TRBJ2-5; no clear D. Germline CDR1 SGHVS, CDR2 FNYEAQ. The CDR3 runs 15 residues. The V end lost 3 bases, the J end lost 1 base, and 12 bases lay between the germline ends. CDR3 sequence (DNA): TGTGCCAGCAGCTTTGATCGAACCACCCAAGAGACCCAGTACTTC. Translation: CASSFDRTTQETQYF.

This clonotype appeared many times. The CDR3 protein is CATSIHPRGMTDTQYF. DNA of the CDR3: TGTGCCACCAGTATACACCCCCGGGGGATGACAGATACGCAGTATTTT. This sequence joins TRBV15 and TRBJ2-3; possibly TRBD2 for D (6 bases). This CDR3 spans 16 amino acids. Germline V gene data show CDR1 as LNHNV and CDR2 as YYDKDF (reference sequence). Between the trimmed V and J ends, which lost 6 bases and 3 bases, there was a span of 19 bases.

This clonotype was counted only a few times. A much larger clonotype is one base distant, so this may be a read error. This chain connects TRBV19 to TRBJ2-3, with D unresolved. Trimming took off 11 bases at V and 4 bases at J, with 13 bases between the two ends. This CDR3 is 12 amino acids long. The V gene's germline CDR1 is LNHDA and CDR2 SQIVND (reference sequence). CDR3 amino acids: CAAGQDPDTQYF. CDR3 nucleotide sequence: TGTGCCGCAGGCCAGGACCCAGATACGCAGTATTTT. The full variable domain, rest sourced from reference TRBV19 and TRBJ2-3, is DGGITQSPKYLFRKEGQNVTLSCEQNLNHDAMYWYRQDPGQGLRLIYYSQIVNDFQKGDIAEGYSVSREKKESFPLTVTSAQKNPTAFYLCAAGQDPDTQYFGPGTRLTVL.

A word on this clonotype: One junction end disagrees with the germline gene, perhaps due to a read error. This chain links TRBV6-1 with TRBJ2-3; 9 bases fit TRBD1. CDR3 length: 16 residues. The germline V gene has CDR1 MNHNS and CDR2 SASEGT. The CDR3 bases are TGTGCCAGCAGTGAAGAAACAGGGGGCGGCAAAGATACACAGTATTTT. It translates to CASSEETGGGKDTQYF.

This clonotype occurred many times. This chain joins TRBV7-3 and TRBJ2-2, with 8 nucleotides matching TRBD2. The CDR3 has 18 residues. V shed 2 bases and J 7 bases; nucleotides not matched to a gene: 15. The germline gives CDR1 SGHTA, CDR2 FQGTGA. The CDR3: CASSLFGGDITTNGELFF. The CDR3 DNA reads TGTGCCAGCAGCTTATTCGGGGGGGACATAACCACCAACGGGGAGCTGTTTTTT. The full variable domain, in which reference TRBV7-3 and TRBJ2-2 provide the parts outside the CDR3, is GAGVSQTPSNKVTEKGKYVELRCDPISGHTALYWYRQSLGQGPEFLIYFQGTGAADDSGLPNDRFFAVRPEGSVSTLKIQRTERGDSAVYLCASSLFGGDITTNGELFFGEGSRLTVL.

This clonotype was observed a handful of times. The gene calls are TRBV18 and TRBJ1-2; D uncertain. The CDR3 runs to 14 residues. The germline gives CDR1 KGHSH, CDR2 LQKENI. V lost 3 bases and J lost 0, with 8 bases in between. CDR3: CASSPQPTNYGYTF. CDR3 DNA sequence: TGTGCCAGCTCACCTCAACCTACTAACTATGGCTACACCTTC.

There are many counts of this clonotype. CDR3 amino acids: CASSHGGAEAFF. CDR3 DNA: TGTGCCAGCAGCCACGGAGGGGCTGAAGCTTTCTTT. The V call is TRBV6-5, the J call TRBJ1-1; possible D gene TRBD1, 5 bases. Trimming shortened V by 6 bases and J by 6 bases, and 11 bases separated the two germline ends. Germline V gene lookup returns CDR1 MNHEY and CDR2 SVGAGI. This CDR3 has 12 residues.

This clonotype was detected ten times or more. The rearrangement joins TRBV7-8 to TRBJ1-4, with 7 bases identical to TRBD1. The CDR3 has 15 amino acids. V was pared by 4 bases and J by 7 bases, with 9 bases of the junction left unmatched. Germline assignment: CDR1 SGHVS and CDR2 FQNEAQ. The CDR3 sequence: CASSYRDSKAEKLFF. DNA of the CDR3: TGTGCCAGCAGCTACCGGGACAGCAAAGCTGAAAAACTGTTTTTT. The variable domain in full, with the rest retrieved from reference TRBV7-8 and TRBJ1-4, is GAGVSQSPRYKVAKRGQDVALRCDPISGHVSLFWYQQALGQGPEFLTYFQNEAQLDKSGLPSDRFFAERPEGSVSTLKIQRTQQEDSAVYLCASSYRDSKAEKLFFGSGTQLSVL.

This clonotype came up many times. The V and J genes are TRBV5-1 and TRBJ1-2; 9 bases map to TRBD1. The germline gives CDR1 SGHRS, CDR2 YFSETQ. This CDR3 comprises 17 residues. The trim removed 5 bases at V and 2 bases at J, leaving 13 bases unmatched. The CDR3 loop reads CASRPGAGTGQNYGYTF. CDR3 DNA sequence: TGCGCCAGCAGGCCAGGGGCCGGGACAGGGCAGAACTATGGCTACACCTTC.

This clonotype was counted at least ten times. In nucleotides, the CDR3 is TGCAGTGCTAGAGCCCAAGGGGGCGCTGAGGAATATGGCTACACCTTC. Amino acids: CSARAQGGAEEYGYTF. This chain connects TRBV20-1 to TRBJ1-2, with 7 bases lining up with TRBD1. J gave up 5 bases and V 1 base, and 13 bases lay outside the gene matches. Germline CDR1 reads DFQATT; CDR2 reads SNEGSKA (reference sequence). The CDR3 has 16 amino acids.

Many counts were recorded for this clonotype. The rearrangement joins TRBV20-1 to TRBJ1-6; D gene unclear. CDR1 and CDR2 from the germline V gene are DFQATT and SNEGSKA (reference sequence). The CDR3 length is 14 residues. The V end lost 1 base, the J end lost 4 bases, and 8 bases lay between the germline ends. CDR3: CSARAGPYNSPLHF. CDR3 DNA: TGCAGTGCTAGAGCCGGCCCTTATAATTCACCCCTCCACTTT.

Many counts were recorded for this clonotype. The rearrangement links TRBV25-1 to TRBJ2-1, with a weak D call TRBD2 (5 bases). This CDR3 has 14 residues. Germline assignment: CDR1 MGHDK and CDR2 SYGVNS. V lost 1 base and J 7 bases, leaving 11 bases between the germline ends. CDR3 DNA: TGTGCCAGCAGTGAATCCGGGGTTAGAAATGAGCAGTTCTTC. It translates to CASSESGVRNEQFF.

The J gene is TRBJ2-1, the V gene TRBV7-3, with D possibly called TRBD1 or TRBD2 (5 bases each). Trimming stripped 2 bases from V and 4 bases from J, with 18 bases between. The germline V gene encodes CDR1 SGHTA and CDR2 FQGTGA. This CDR3 is built from 17 residues. The CDR3 loop is CASSLVAQDSSYNEQFF. The CDR3 bases are TGTGCCAGCAGCTTAGTGGCACAGGACTCCTCGTACAATGAGCAGTTCTTC.

About this clonotype itself: This may arise from a read error, as a much more abundant clone is one base away. V usage is TRBV9 and J usage is TRBJ1-6; D gene ambiguous. Trimming shortened V by 0 bases and J by 7 bases, and 8 bases separated the two germline ends. Per the germline V gene, CDR1 is SGDLS and CDR2 is YYNGEE. CDR3 length: 14 amino acids. DNA of the CDR3: TGTGCCAGCAGCGTAGGCGTGGAAAATTCACCCCTCCACTTT. Translating gives CASSVGVENSPLHF.

This clonotype was observed many times. This chain joins TRBV2 and TRBJ2-3; D is possibly TRBD2 (5 bases). The germline CDR1 and CDR2 sequences are SNHLY and FYNNEI. V dropped 7 bases and J dropped 2 bases, with 7 bases sitting between them. This CDR3 has 12 amino acids. CDR3 region: CASNLATDTQYF. Here the CDR3 DNA reads TGTGCCAGCAACCTAGCCACAGATACGCAGTATTTT.